What follows describes a single T cell receptor (beta chain). J gave up 5 bases and V 7 bases, and 5 bases lay outside the gene matches. The CDR3 extends over 15 amino acids. Germline V gene sequence: CDR1 SNHLY, CDR2 FYNNEI. The data were taken from a study of blood T cell repertoires in COVID-19. Study context: Researchers got acute and convalescent COVID-19 samples from the United States, Italy and Spain. From T cells, B-cell-depleted T cells, or PBMCs came the material, which was cDNA or gDNA.

In the original workflow: It was from reference gene primer amplification that nucleated cell counts were estimated. TCRdb's copy holds only in-frame clones and misses some; the assay was immunoSEQ multiplex PCR. V, J and clone size were drawn from that table, and D and trimming were deduced from the DNA. The sample holds roughly 15,000 clones, roughly 89% seen once. The TCR originated in a man aged 45-65 years with active COVID-19. Sequenced sample: peripheral blood. This chain uses TRBV2 with TRBJ2-2, with TRBD2 matching 12 bases. CDR3 sequence (DNA): TGTGCCAGCATGGGTCTAGCGGGAGGGACCGGGGAGCTGTTTTTT. Translating it yields CASMGLAGGTGELFF.